These 21 T cell receptor beta chains were sequenced from one sample in a study of cytomegalovirus exposure and HLA in healthy donors. 60 Vbeta and 13 Jbeta primers were used in PCR. TCRdb's table, derived via immunoSEQ multiplex PCR, lists solely in-frame clones and lacks some. Among around 170,000 clones listed, around 77% were seen once. The sequenced sample consisted of PBMCs. The receptors were gathered from a man between 60 and 75 years old in good health and CMV-seronegative.

The rearrangement uses TRBV9 and TRBJ1-3; possible D gene TRBD1, 6 bases. CDR1 is SGDLS and CDR2 is YYNGEE in the germline V gene. The CDR3 is 17 residues long. V shed 3 bases and J shed 0 bases, with 16 bases lying between them. The CDR3 nucleotides read TGTGCCAGCAGCGATAGTCCACAGGGTCGCTCTGGAAACACCATATATTTT. It translates to CASSDSPQGRSGNTIYF.

The V gene is TRBV27, the J gene TRBJ2-1; TRBD1 aligns across 9 bases. Germline V gives CDR1 MNHEY, CDR2 SMNVEV (reference sequence). The CDR3 spans 16 residues. Trimming at V came to 4 bases and at J to 4 bases, leaving 8 bases not matched to a gene. This CDR3 is CASSSYGQGIYNEQFF. In DNA, the CDR3 is TGTGCCAGCAGTTCGTACGGACAGGGGATTTACAATGAGCAGTTCTTC.

V usage is TRBV5-1 and J usage is TRBJ2-2, with 8 bases matching TRBD2. Per germline, CDR1 SGHRS and CDR2 YFSETQ. The CDR3 has 17 residues. The junction had 5 bases not matched to a gene; V was cut back by 1 base and J by 0 bases. This CDR3 is CASSLRAGGSNTGELFF. In DNA, the CDR3 is TGCGCCAGCAGCTTGAGGGCGGGGGGTTCGAACACCGGGGAGCTGTTTTTT.

This rearrangement joins TRBV19 to TRBJ1-1; no definite D call. The germline V gene has CDR1 LNHDA and CDR2 SQIVND (reference sequence). There are 13 residues in the CDR3. The V gene lost 7 bases and the J gene lost 2 bases, with 11 bases spanning the gap. CDR3 sequence reads: CASKADVNTEAFF. The DNA of the CDR3 is TGTGCCAGTAAAGCGGATGTAAACACTGAAGCTTTCTTT.

This chain uses TRBV6-1 with TRBJ1-1; D ambiguous. Germline V gene sequence: CDR1 MNHNS, CDR2 SASEGT. This CDR3 comprises 14 residues. V was shortened by 4 bases and J by 3 bases, with 12 bases between the two germline ends. The CDR3 nucleotides are TGTGCCAGCAGTGCGAACCGCGGTGACACTGAAGCTTTCTTT. Its translation: CASSANRGDTEAFF.

The chain recombines TRBV23-1 with TRBJ1-5, with 9 bases fitting TRBD1. TRBV23-1 is flagged as an ORF with uncertain function. Trimming cost V 4 bases and J 4 bases; bases outside gene matches: 5. The CDR3 length is 15 residues. CDR3 loop: CASSRGDRVNQPQHF. CDR3 sequence (DNA): TGCGCCAGCAGTCGAGGGGACAGGGTGAATCAGCCCCAGCATTTT.

This CDR3 reads CASSPSGQPYNEQFF. In DNA form, the CDR3 reads TGTGCCAGCAGCCCCTCGGGACAGCCATACAATGAGCAGTTCTTC. The chain carries TRBV7-3 and TRBJ2-1; 7 positions agree with TRBD1. After removal of 5 bases from V and 4 bases from J, the junction contained 8 bases not matched to a gene. CDR1 and CDR2 from the germline V gene are SGHTA and FQGTGA. CDR3 size: 15 residues.

This chain links TRBV6-5 with TRBJ1-3, with 7 bases fitting TRBD1. The V gene's germline CDR1 is MNHEY and CDR2 SVGAGI. The CDR3 is made up of 14 amino acids. J was trimmed by 0 bases and V by 6 bases; bases with no gene match: 2. CDR3 DNA sequence: TGTGCCAGCAGCGGGGACAGCTCTGGAAACACCATATATTTT. It yields the protein CASSGDSSGNTIYF.

A few counts support this clone. Its ends do not fully match the called genes, so a read error is possible. The chain recombines TRBV7-9 with TRBJ1-2; tentative D call: TRBD1 (6 bases). Germline assignment: CDR1 SEHNR and CDR2 FQNEAQ (reference sequence). This CDR3 is 14 amino acids long. The chain's CDR3 is CASSLDLRGYGYPF. CDR3 DNA sequence: TGTGCCAGCAGCTTAGACCTCAGGGGTTATGGCTACCCCTTC. Full variable domain (remainder filled in from reference TRBV7-9 and TRBJ1-2): DTGVSQNPRHKITKRGQNVTFRCDPISEHNRLYWYRQTLGQGPEFLTYFQNEAQLEKSRLLSDRFSAERPKGSFSTLEIQRTEQGDSAMYLCASSLDLRGYGYPFGSGTRLTVV.

V usage is TRBV29-1 and J usage is TRBJ2-3; no definite D call. The CDR3 sequence is 15 residues long. The germline V and J ends were trimmed by 5 bases and 0 bases, with 15 bases remaining between them. Germline values: CDR1 SQVTM, CDR2 ANQGSEA. CDR3 region: CSVLPQTSSTDTQYF. Written as DNA, the CDR3 is TGCAGCGTTTTACCACAGACATCTAGCACAGATACGCAGTATTTT.

J is TRBJ1-3 and V is TRBV4-3; maybe TRBD1 (6 bases). The CDR3 contains 15 residues. Germline lookup yields CDR1 LGHNA and CDR2 YSLEER. The V end lost 3 bases, the J end lost 0 bases, and 9 bases lay between the germline ends. CDR3 DNA: TGCGCCAGCAGCCATGGGACACTCTCTGGAAACACCATATATTTT. Translating gives CASSHGTLSGNTIYF.

The rearrangement joins TRBV28 to TRBJ1-2; 10 bases map to TRBD1. This CDR3 comprises 15 residues. With V trimmed by 5 bases and J by 7 bases, 10 bases remained unmatched. Per germline, CDR1 MDHEN and CDR2 SYDVKM. The CDR3 sequence is CASSAPDRGRLGYTF. The CDR3 coding sequence is TGTGCCAGCAGTGCTCCTGACAGGGGGCGGCTTGGCTACACCTTC.

The rearrangement joins TRBV7-3 to TRBJ1-1; TRBD1 matches 10 bases. The germline gives CDR1 SGHTA, CDR2 FQGTGA. The CDR3 totals 14 residues. V was pared by 5 bases and J by 7 bases, with 7 bases of the junction left unmatched. CDR3 bases: TGTGCCAGCAGCCGAGGGACAGGGGACGTTGAAGCTTTCTTT. The encoded protein is CASSRGTGDVEAFF.

The CDR3 region has the DNA TGTGCCAGCATGTGGCAGGTCGGAACCGGGGAGCTGTTTTTT. Its translation: CASMWQVGTGELFF. This rearrangement joins TRBV5-6 to TRBJ2-2; no definite D call. CDR3 size: 14 residues. Trimming pared 6 bases from V and 5 bases from J, leaving 14 bases between. Germline V gene data show CDR1 as SGHDT and CDR2 as YYEEEE.

The chain joins TRBV5-1 to TRBJ1-4; TRBD1 matches at 7 bases. The CDR3 spans 16 residues. The J segment lost 6 bases and the V segment lost 0 bases, leaving 8 bases of the junction unmatched. The germline CDR1 and CDR2 sequences are SGHRS and YFSETQ. In DNA form, the CDR3 reads TGCGCCAGCAGCTTGGTAAAAGGGGGCGCGGATGAAAAACTGTTTTTT. Translated: CASSLVKGGADEKLFF.

The chain uses TRBV15 and TRBJ1-5, with 7 positions matching TRBD1. This CDR3 contains 14 residues. From germline, CDR1 is LNHNV and CDR2 YYDKDF (reference sequence). The V segment lost 5 bases and the J segment 7 bases; nucleotides outside the gene matches: 8. CDR3 nucleotides: TGTGCCACCAGCCTTCAAACAGGGGAACAGCCCCAGCATTTT. Encoded protein: CATSLQTGEQPQHF.

This clone has a single count. V is TRBV28 and J is TRBJ2-2; D ambiguous. The CDR3 sequence is 17 residues long. The ends were cut back, 7 bases at V and 2 bases at J, with 20 bases in the middle. Germline CDR1 reads MDHEN; CDR2 reads SYDVKM. CDR3: CASNAALVVPNTGELFF. The CDR3 nucleotides are TGTGCCAGCAACGCCGCCCTTGTAGTTCCAAACACCGGGGAGCTGTTTTTT.

The chain is built from TRBV19 and TRBJ1-5; D not resolved. Germline-derived CDR1 and CDR2 are LNHDA and SQIVND (reference sequence). This CDR3 region has 14 residues. The ends were cut back, 1 base at V and 3 bases at J, with 7 bases in the middle. CDR3 nucleotides: TGTGCCAGTAGTATAGTTGGAGACAATCAGCCCCAGCATTTT. It translates to CASSIVGDNQPQHF.

V is TRBV19 and J is TRBJ2-3; 9 nucleotides match TRBD2. This CDR3 contains 14 residues. Germline V lookup: CDR1 LNHDA, CDR2 SQIVND (reference sequence). Trimming took 8 bases from V and 2 from J; bases not matched to a gene: 5. CDR3 nucleotides: TGTGCCAGTCAGACTAGCGGATTCACAGATACGCAGTATTTT. Translated, it gives CASQTSGFTDTQYF.

V usage is TRBV28 and J usage is TRBJ2-5; 7 positions match TRBD1. The closer fit of TRBJ2-7 to the DNA end suggests the J call may be wrong. Germline V gene sequence: CDR1 MDHEN, CDR2 SYDVKM. The CDR3 is 16 amino acids. The DNA of the CDR3 is TGTGCCAGCAGTTTACAACCCTTCGAGACAGGGAACGAGCAGTACTTC. Translation: CASSLQPFETGNEQYF.

V and J are TRBV18 and TRBJ2-3; D remains ambiguous. This CDR3 region has 14 residues. Germline CDR1 and CDR2: KGHSH and LQKENI. The germline V and J ends were trimmed by 6 bases and 0 bases, with 10 bases remaining between them. CDR3 loop: CASSPGKSTDTQYF. CDR3 nucleotides: TGTGCCAGCTCTCCAGGCAAGAGCACAGATACGCAGTATTTT.